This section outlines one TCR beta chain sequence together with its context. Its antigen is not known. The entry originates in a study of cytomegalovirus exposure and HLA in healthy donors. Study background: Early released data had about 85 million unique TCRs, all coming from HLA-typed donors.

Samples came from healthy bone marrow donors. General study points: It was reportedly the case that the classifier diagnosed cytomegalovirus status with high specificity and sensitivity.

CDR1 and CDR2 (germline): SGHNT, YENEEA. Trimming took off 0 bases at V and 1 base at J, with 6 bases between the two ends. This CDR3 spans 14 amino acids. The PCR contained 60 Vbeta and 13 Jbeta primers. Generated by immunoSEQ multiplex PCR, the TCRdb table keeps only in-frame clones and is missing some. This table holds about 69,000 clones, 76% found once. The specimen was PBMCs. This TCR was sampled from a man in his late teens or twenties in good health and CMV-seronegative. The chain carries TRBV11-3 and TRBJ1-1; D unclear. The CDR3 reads CASSLESRNTEAFF. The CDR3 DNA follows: TGTGCCAGCAGCTTAGAAAGCCGGAACACTGAAGCTTTCTTT.